The clone carrying this T cell receptor beta chain appeared a few times. As yet, its antigen is unknown. CDR1 and CDR2 (germline): SGHKS, YYEKEE (reference sequence). The CDR3 totals 15 residues. V was pared by 3 bases and J by 2 bases, with 15 bases between. It was with 60 Vbeta and 13 Jbeta primers that the PCR ran. This table comes from immunoSEQ multiplex PCR, and its TCRdb copy is limited to in-frame clones, with some not included. The sample holds approximately 160,000 clones, 77% seen once. These data come from a study of cytomegalovirus exposure and HLA in healthy donors. The study, taken as a whole, reports: Cytomegalovirus-associated TCR beta chains were listed, numbering 164. Most sequenced TCRs were rare (though some public TCRs occurred in many donors). A previous analysis found most TCR beta V segments productive roughly 87% or roughly 30% of the time.

The chain carries TRBV5-5 and TRBJ2-7, with D perhaps TRBD1 (6 bases). The receptor was derived from a woman aged 25 to 39 in good health and CMV-seropositive. The specimen was PBMCs. The CDR3 loop reads CASSSRVWGPYEQYF. DNA for the CDR3: TGTGCCAGCAGCTCCAGGGTGTGGGGGCCCTACGAGCAGTACTTC.